These 13 T cell receptor beta chains were all obtained from the same sample, sequenced in a study of cytomegalovirus exposure and HLA in healthy donors. The PCR contained 60 Vbeta and 13 Jbeta primers. This table comes from immunoSEQ multiplex PCR, and its TCRdb copy is limited to in-frame clones, with some not included. The sample yields roughly 150,000 clones, more than 70% seen once. Sequenced sample: PBMCs. The source is a male donor in good health and CMV-seronegative.

The rearrangement joins TRBV2 to TRBJ1-1; possible D gene TRBD1, 6 bases. CDR1 SNHLY and CDR2 FYNNEI come from the germline V gene. The ends were cut back, 6 bases at V and 3 bases at J, with 17 bases in the middle. The CDR3 length is 15 residues. CDR3 sequence reads: CASRGPGHKDTEAFF. CDR3 DNA: TGTGCCAGCAGGGGTCCGGGACATAAGGACACTGAAGCTTTCTTT. Together with reference TRBV2 and TRBJ1-1, the CDR3 gives the full variable domain: EPEVTQTPSHQVTQMGQEVILRCVPISNHLYFYWYRQILGQKVEFLVSFYNNEISEKSEIFDDQFSVERPDGSNFTLKIRSTKLEDSAMYFCASRGPGHKDTEAFFGQGTRLTVV.

The CDR3 region is CASSPTGGSEQYF. CDR3 in DNA: TGTGCCAGCAGCCCGACAGGGGGGTCCGAGCAGTACTTC. This chain uses TRBV7-9 with TRBJ2-7, with 9 bases matching TRBD1. Germline V CDR1 and CDR2: SEHNR, FQNEAQ (reference sequence). J was trimmed by 6 bases and V by 5 bases; bases with no gene match: 5. This CDR3 region has 13 residues.

The genes are TRBV5-5 and TRBJ2-5; 11 positions match TRBD1. This CDR3 is 16 amino acids long. J was trimmed by 4 bases and V by 3 bases; bases with no gene match: 8. CDR1 is SGHKS, CDR2 YYEKEE, per germline (reference sequence). In DNA form, the CDR3 reads TGTGCCAGCAGCTCGGTCGGGACAGGGGGACGAGAGACCCAGTACTTC. Protein product: CASSSVGTGGRETQYF.

This chain uses TRBV18 with TRBJ2-2; tentative D call: TRBD1 (6 bases). Germline V gene lookup returns CDR1 KGHSH and CDR2 LQKENI. The CDR3 spans 15 residues. The germline V and J ends were trimmed by 1 base and 1 base, with 7 bases remaining between them. The CDR3 loop is CASSPRTVNTGELFF. CDR3 DNA: TGTGCCAGCTCACCACGGACAGTGAACACCGGGGAGCTGTTTTTT.

The chain joins TRBV5-1 to TRBJ2-7; maybe TRBD1 (6 bases). Between the trimmed V and J ends, which lost 4 bases and 0 bases, there was a span of 20 bases. The CDR3 spans 17 residues. Germline loops: CDR1 SGHRS, CDR2 YFSETQ. The CDR3 nucleotides read TGCGCCAGCAGCCGAGGTGTGGGTACAGGGAGCTCCTACGAGCAGTACTTC. It translates to CASSRGVGTGSSYEQYF.

J is TRBJ2-7 and V is TRBV7-2, with D perhaps TRBD1 (6 bases). Germline lookup yields CDR1 SGHTA and CDR2 FQGNSA. The CDR3 is 12 residues long. V was trimmed by 6 bases and J by 3 bases, leaving 9 bases between them. Here the CDR3 DNA reads TGTGCCAGCAGTACAGGGCACTACGAGCAGTACTTC. Translating it yields CASSTGHYEQYF.

A single count supports this clone. The rearrangement uses TRBV7-2 and TRBJ2-7, with D possibly matching TRBD1 (5 bases). Germline V gives CDR1 SGHTA, CDR2 FQGNSA. Trimming shortened V by 8 bases and J by 7 bases, and 18 bases separated the two germline ends. This CDR3 contains 13 residues. This CDR3 reads CASAPYRSGEQYF. The CDR3 nucleotides read TGTGCCAGCGCCCCCTACAGGAGTGGAGAGCAGTACTTC.

V is TRBV28 and J is TRBJ1-2, with D perhaps matching TRBD1 (5 bases). CDR1 is MDHEN and CDR2 is SYDVKM in the germline V gene. The V end was cut by 3 bases, the J end by 8 bases, with 10 bases between. CDR3 length: 12 amino acids. This CDR3 is CASSFQGYGYTF. The CDR3 region has the DNA TGTGCCAGCAGTTTCCAGGGATACGGCTACACCTTC.

The chain links TRBV6-5 to TRBJ1-4, with 7 bases aligning to TRBD1. Germline CDR1 MNHEY, CDR2 SVGAGI. The CDR3 runs 14 residues. V trimming: 2 bases; J trimming: 3 bases; junction bases outside the gene matches: 0. CDR3 coding DNA: TGTGCCAGCAGTTACGGACAGGCTAATGAAAAACTGTTTTTT. This translates into CASSYGQANEKLFF.

The V gene is TRBV11-3, the J gene TRBJ2-7, with TRBD2 identical over 8 bases. In germline, CDR1 is SGHNT, CDR2 YENEEA. The CDR3 has 14 amino acids. Losses at the gene ends were 8 bases for V and 3 bases for J; bases not matched to a gene: 9. The CDR3 nucleotides are TGTGCCAGCGAGCGGGGCGGGGGGATCTACGAGCAGTACTTC. The encoded protein is CASERGGGIYEQYF.

The chain employs TRBV29-1 and TRBJ2-1; D gene uncertain. The CDR3 has 11 residues. Trimming took off 4 bases at V and 3 bases at J, with 4 bases between the two ends. Germline CDR1 SQVTM, CDR2 ANQGSEA. The DNA of the CDR3 is TGCAGCGTTGGACACTACAATGAGCAGTTCTTC. Translation gives CSVGHYNEQFF.

The J gene is TRBJ1-5, the V gene TRBV5-5; D not resolved. The CDR3 is made up of 16 amino acids. CDR1 and CDR2 from the germline V gene are SGHKS and YYEKEE (reference sequence). Trimming left V 0 bases short and J 3 bases short, with 13 bases between. The CDR3 nucleotides read TGTGCCAGCAGCTTGGGCGACGGACGGGACAATCAGCCCCAGCATTTT. It codes for CASSLGDGRDNQPQHF.

The chain links TRBV9 to TRBJ2-7, with TRBD1 matching over 8 bases. The CDR3 runs to 13 residues. Germline V gene data show CDR1 as SGDLS and CDR2 as YYNGEE. The J segment lost 6 bases and the V segment lost 4 bases, leaving 6 bases of the junction unmatched. In DNA form, the CDR3 reads TGTGCCAGCAGCTTACAGGGGGGTCGCGAGCAGTACTTC. It yields the protein CASSLQGGREQYF.